This passage covers 9 T cell receptor beta chains from one sample sequenced in a study of CD8 T cells in Susac syndrome. When the RNA was reverse transcribed, random hexamers were used with an input of roughly 0.5 to 1 ug. TCRdb recomputed calls from the immunoSEQ multiplex PCR reads with MiXCR, one row per CDR3 protein. Of about 150,000 distinct CDR3 sequences listed, about 92% were seen once; the top ten hold around 0.079%. Sequenced material: CD4+ T cells from PBMCs. The receptors shown here come from a human donor in good health.

V is TRBV28 and J is TRBJ2-1, with 14 bases aligning to TRBD2. V lost 3 bases and J lost 6; bases outside the gene matches: 4. The CDR3 covers 16 residues. Germline CDR1 is MDHEN and CDR2 is SYDVKM. The CDR3 DNA sequence: TGTGCCAGCAGTTTGCGGGGGACTAGCGGGAGCAATGAGCAGTTCTTC. Its protein is CASSLRGTSGSNEQFF.

V gene TRBV15 combines with J gene TRBJ2-5; D not certain. CDR1 and CDR2 from the germline V gene are LNHNV and YYDKDF (reference sequence). The germline V and J ends were trimmed by 0 bases and 2 bases, with 16 bases remaining between them. This CDR3 has 17 residues. In nucleotides, the CDR3 is TGTGCCACCAGCAGAGATCCCAAGGGTGTTCCACAAGAGACCCAGTACTTC. Translating gives CATSRDPKGVPQETQYF. Variable domain in full (rest from reference TRBV15 and TRBJ2-5): DAMVIQNPRYQVTQFGKPVTLSCSQTLNHNVMYWYQQKSSQAPKLLFHYYDKDFNNEADTPDNFQSRRPNTSFCFLDIRSPGLGDTAMYLCATSRDPKGVPQETQYFGPGTRLLVL.

There are a few counts of this clonotype. The rearrangement uses TRBV20-1 and TRBJ2-2; 7 bases are a match to TRBD1. The CDR3 runs 14 residues. The germline V gene has CDR1 DFQATT and CDR2 SNEGSKA (reference sequence). V was clipped by 3 bases and J by 2 bases; unmatched bases: 3. DNA for the CDR3: TGCAGTGCTAGCGACAGGGTTAACACCGGGGAGCTGTTTTTT. It encodes CSASDRVNTGELFF.

The rearrangement joins TRBV7-8 to TRBJ2-5; D uncertain. Germline assignment: CDR1 SGHVS and CDR2 FQNEAQ. The V and J ends lost 1 base and 3 bases respectively, with 15 bases between them. The CDR3 consists of 16 residues. CDR3 DNA: TGTGCCAGCAGCTTAGGCGGCGGCTTCGGAGAAGAGACCCAGTACTTC. This encodes CASSLGGGFGEETQYF.

The chain has TRBV5-1 and TRBJ2-5; 13 nucleotides agree with TRBD2. CDR3 length: 17 amino acids. Germline CDR1 SGHRS, CDR2 YFSETQ. The J segment lost 3 bases and the V segment lost 4 bases, leaving 9 bases of the junction unmatched. CDR3 nucleotides: TGCGCCAGCAGCCGATCCCCCGGACTAGCGGGAGAAGAGACCCAGTACTTC. Protein product: CASSRSPGLAGEETQYF.

The CDR3 loop is CASSRQGDTGELFF. CDR3 coding DNA: TGTGCCAGCAGTAGACAGGGCGACACCGGGGAGCTGTTTTTT. V usage is TRBV3-1 and J usage is TRBJ2-2; 7 nucleotides match TRBD1. The junction had 4 bases not matched to a gene; V was cut back by 6 bases and J by 3 bases. In germline, CDR1 is LGHDT, CDR2 YNNKEL (reference sequence). This CDR3 comprises 14 residues.

This sequence joins TRBV7-9 and TRBJ2-7; D is unclear. Germline V lookup: CDR1 SEHNR, CDR2 FQNEAQ (reference sequence). V gave up 5 bases and J gave up 6 bases, with 14 bases separating them. The CDR3 length is 13 residues. The CDR3 here is CASSPNTTPEQYF. The CDR3 bases are TGTGCCAGCAGCCCTAACACCACACCCGAGCAGTACTTC.

CDR3: CASSQSWGRDTEAFF. The CDR3 DNA is TGTGCCAGCAGCCAATCGTGGGGGAGAGACACTGAAGCTTTCTTT. V and J are TRBV16 and TRBJ1-1, with D possibly TRBD1 on 5 matching bases. V lost 0 bases to trimming and J lost 3 bases, with 11 bases between them. The CDR3 is 15 amino acids. CDR1 KGHSY and CDR2 FQNENV come from the germline V gene. Based on the CDR3 plus reference TRBV16 and TRBJ1-1, the full variable domain is GEEVAQTPKHLVRGEGQKAKLYCAPIKGHSYVFWYQQVLKNEFKFLISFQNENVFDETGMPKERFSAKCLPNSPCSLEIQATKLEDSAVYFCASSQSWGRDTEAFFGQGTRLTVV.

The rearrangement uses TRBV7-2 and TRBJ2-7; D is ambiguous. Deletions cut 1 base from V and 4 bases from J, with 11 bases between. CDR1 and CDR2 (germline): SGHTA, FQGNSA. This CDR3 is built from 14 residues. The CDR3 region is CASSLEALVYEQYF. In DNA form, the CDR3 reads TGTGCCAGCAGCTTAGAGGCGCTGGTATACGAGCAGTACTTC.